The rows below give T cell receptor beta chains drawn from one sample of a study of blood T cell repertoires in COVID-19. The method was immunoSEQ multiplex PCR; TCRdb's version includes in-frame clones alone and lacks a portion of them. The sample consists of about 130,000 clones, around 83% of them appearing once. Sequencing was performed on peripheral blood. Receptors were obtained from a human donor in a cohort sampled during active COVID-19. Each CDR3 is given with its conserved first and last residue. D genes are given only for firm matches. Size tells how often a clone was seen (once, few, many) or the class of an expanded clone, and some rows leave it out.

V gene,D gene,clone size,J gene,CDR3 protein,CDR3 DNA
TRBV18,TRBD1,once,TRBJ2-1,CASSPQGGPGDEQFF,TGTGCCAGCTCACCACAAGGGGGCCCCGGGGATGAGCAGTTCTTC
TRBV7-2,TRBD2,-,TRBJ2-1,CASSPTGLAGGEQFF,TGTGCCAGCAGCCCGACGGGACTAGCGGGGGGTGAGCAGTTCTTC
TRBV5-5,TRBD2,many,TRBJ2-2,CASSLGVAGYTGELFF,TGTGCCAGCAGCTTGGGGGTAGCGGGATACACCGGGGAGCTGTTTTTT
TRBV5-1,TRBD1,-,TRBJ1-3,CASSLVGTGIVANTIYF,TGCGCCAGCAGCTTGGTGGGGACAGGGATAGTTGCAAACACCATATATTTT
TRBV11-2,TRBD1,-,TRBJ2-3,CASSLGWMGQGDTDTQYF,TGTGCCAGCAGCTTGGGCTGGATGGGACAGGGGGACACAGATACGCAGTATTTT
TRBV27,TRBD1,-,TRBJ1-1,CASRLQGARTEAFF,TGTGCCAGCAGGTTACAGGGGGCCCGCACTGAAGCTTTCTTT
TRBV5-1,TRBD1,-,TRBJ1-1,CASSSDRGLNTEAFF,TGCGCCAGCAGCTCGGACAGGGGGCTGAACACTGAAGCTTTCTTT
TRBV5-6,TRBD2,-,TRBJ2-7,CASSLGKPGGYEQYF,TGTGCCAGCAGCTTGGGGAAACCGGGAGGCTACGAGCAGTACTTC
TRBV5-4,-,-,TRBJ2-5,CASSPPGHTLQETQYF,TGTGCCAGCAGCCCTCCGGGACACACACTCCAAGAGACCCAGTACTTC
TRBV3-1/TRBV3-2,TRBD2,-,TRBJ2-1,CASSQASGTNREQFF,TGTGCCAGCAGCCAAGCTAGCGGGACAAACCGGGAGCAGTTCTTC
TRBV19,TRBD1,-,TRBJ2-7,CASSDRASSYEQYF,TGTGCCAGTAGTGACAGGGCCAGCTCCTACGAGCAGTACTTC
TRBV24-1,TRBD2,once,TRBJ2-1,CATSEGTAGGYYNEQFF,TGTGCCACCAGTGAAGGCACCGCGGGGGGCTACTACAATGAGCAGTTCTTC
TRBV27,-,-,TRBJ1-3,CASSFSGPGNTIYF,TGTGCCAGCAGTTTTTCAGGGCCTGGAAACACCATATATTTT
TRBV7-2,-,few,TRBJ2-5,CASSLDRGRGETQYF,TGTGCCAGCAGCTTAGATAGGGGGCGGGGAGAGACCCAGTACTTC
TRBV7-9,TRBD1,-,TRBJ1-2,CASSFLGTGVGYTF,TGTGCCAGCAGCTTTCTCGGGACAGGGGTCGGCTACACCTTC
TRBV28,-,-,TRBJ1-5,CASKGSTGSNQPQHF,TGTGCCAGCAAGGGTTCGACAGGAAGCAATCAGCCCCAGCATTTT
TRBV6-5,TRBD1,-,TRBJ1-3,CASSQNRGSGNTIYF,TGTGCCAGCAGCCAAAACAGGGGGTCTGGAAACACCATATATTTT
TRBV30,-,-,TRBJ2-6,CAWSVQRRTISGANVLTF,TGTGCCTGGAGTGTACAGAGACGTACGATCTCTGGGGCCAACGTCCTGACTTTC
TRBV27,-,-,TRBJ1-1,CASSLSSMGGTEAFF,TGTGCCAGCAGTTTATCGAGTATGGGAGGTACTGAAGCTTTCTTT
TRBV11-2,TRBD1,-,TRBJ2-5,CASSNLRDRGLETQYF,TGTGCCAGCAGTAATCTCCGGGACAGGGGGCTAGAGACCCAGTACTTC